This T cell receptor (beta chain) is drawn from a study of blood T cell repertoires in COVID-19. Whole-study context: Acute-phase and convalescent COVID-19 samples originated in the United States, Italy and Spain.

Enrollment of patients from Seattle took place during active infection, with longitudinal follow-up. Here immunoSEQ multiplex PCR was the method, and the copy in TCRdb shows in-frame clones only, minus some. The sample records 100,000 to 150,000 clones, around 81% being singletons. This receptor was obtained from a man aged 25 to 45 with COVID-19, enrolled during active disease. The sequenced sample was peripheral blood.

The CDR3 here is CASSTPRPGGGNTEAFF. As DNA, the CDR3 is TGTGCCAGTAGTACCCCCCGGCCAGGGGGTGGGAACACTGAAGCTTTCTTT. V and J are TRBV19 and TRBJ1-1, with 7 bases aligning to TRBD1. The CDR3 is made up of 17 amino acids. Losses at the gene ends were 4 bases for V and 1 base for J; bases not matched to a gene: 12. CDR1 LNHDA and CDR2 SQIVND come from the germline V gene (reference sequence).